What follows are 17 T cell receptor beta chains derived from one specimen sequenced in a study of beta chain features in type 1 diabetes. The authors reverse transcribed all of the isolated RNA, so sequencing captured expressed TCRB transcripts. Method: immunoSEQ multiplex PCR; TCRdb's copy keeps in-frame clones and lacks some. The sample has 110,000 to 150,000 clones; roughly 9.3% are singletons. Sequenced material: central memory CD4+ T cells from blood. The source of these receptors is a woman in her 40s in good health.

The chain is built from TRBV6-5 and TRBJ2-7, with a tentative D call TRBD2 (5 bases). This CDR3 spans 12 amino acids. Trimming cost V 6 bases and J 3 bases, with 9 bases left between them. Germline loops: CDR1 MNHEY, CDR2 SVGAGI. The CDR3 sequence: CASSPAGYEQYF. The CDR3 DNA sequence: TGTGCCAGCAGCCCTGCGGGCTACGAGCAGTACTTC.

The chain has TRBV18 and TRBJ2-1; TRBD2 aligns across 9 bases. Germline CDR1 KGHSH, CDR2 LQKENI. This CDR3 spans 15 amino acids. J was trimmed by 6 bases and V by 3 bases; bases with no gene match: 6. CDR3 DNA sequence: TGTGCCAGCTCACCGGGACTAGCAACGCCCAATGAGCAGTTCTTC. Translation gives CASSPGLATPNEQFF.

This clone showed up just a few times. The genes are TRBV18 and TRBJ1-5, with a possible D match to TRBD1 (5 bases). The CDR3 is made up of 13 amino acids. The ends were cut back, 3 bases at V and 5 bases at J, with 8 bases in the middle. In germline, CDR1 is KGHSH, CDR2 LQKENI. In nucleotides, the CDR3 is TGTGCCAGCTCACCGGACATTGATCAGCCCCAGCATTTT. Amino acid sequence: CASSPDIDQPQHF.

This sequence joins TRBV19 and TRBJ2-1, with 9 bases that match TRBD1. The CDR3 loop spans 15 amino acids. Germline CDR1 is LNHDA and CDR2 is SQIVND (reference sequence). J was trimmed by 6 bases and V by 0 bases; bases with no gene match: 3. CDR3 nucleotide sequence: TGTGCCAGTAGTATAGAAGGGACAGGGTTCAATGAGCAGTTCTTC. Encoded protein: CASSIEGTGFNEQFF.

The rearrangement links TRBV6-5 to TRBJ2-5; TRBD1 might be the D (5 bases). The V gene's germline CDR1 is MNHEY and CDR2 SVGAGI. CDR3 size: 13 residues. V was trimmed by 6 bases and J by 2 bases, leaving 10 bases between them. CDR3: CASRKTEQETQYF. CDR3 nucleotides: TGTGCCAGCAGGAAGACAGAGCAAGAGACCCAGTACTTC.

The chain uses TRBV10-3 and TRBJ2-1; 11 bases agree with TRBD2. CDR1 and CDR2 (germline): ENHRY, SYGVKD. Trimming removed 11 bases from V and 9 bases from J; junction bases left unmatched: 12. This CDR3 has 14 amino acids. CDR3 nucleotides: TGTGCCTCGAGTACTAGCGGGGGAAAGGGTGAGCAGTTCTTC. This translates into CASSTSGGKGEQFF.

CDR3 DNA: TGTGCCAGCAGTGTCGCGGGGTGGGATACGCAGTATTTT. This gives the protein CASSVAGWDTQYF. The rearrangement uses TRBV2 and TRBJ2-3, with D possibly matching TRBD2 (6 bases). The CDR3 has 13 residues. Germline V CDR1 and CDR2: SNHLY, FYNNEI. The ends were cut back, 4 bases at V and 6 bases at J, with 11 bases in the middle. Full variable domain (outside the CDR3, taken from reference TRBV2 and TRBJ2-3): EPEVTQTPSHQVTQMGQEVILRCVPISNHLYFYWYRQILGQKVEFLVSFYNNEISEKSEIFDDQFSVERPDGSNFTLKIRSTKLEDSAMYFCASSVAGWDTQYFGPGTRLTVL.

This clone was observed a few times. The same CDR3 can be traced to other DNA sequences in this sample. J is TRBJ1-5 and V is TRBV6-1; 7 nucleotides agree with TRBD1. Germline assignment: CDR1 MNHNS and CDR2 SASEGT. Unmatched junction bases numbered 7, after V lost 4 bases and J lost 4 bases. This CDR3 spans 15 amino acids. The CDR3 loop reads CASSVRQGSNQPQHF. CDR3 nucleotides: TGTGCCAGCAGTGTTAGACAGGGCAGTAATCAGCCCCAGCATTTT.

The rearrangement links TRBV7-2 to TRBJ1-5; 9 positions agree with TRBD1. This CDR3 is built from 14 residues. CDR1 SGHTA and CDR2 FQGNSA come from the germline V gene. Trimming at V came to 5 bases and at J to 5 bases, leaving 4 bases not matched to a gene. The CDR3 DNA is TGTGCCAGCAGCACGCGACAGGGGGATCAGCCCCAGCATTTT. Amino acid sequence: CASSTRQGDQPQHF.

This clone has only a few counts. The rearrangement uses TRBV25-1 and TRBJ2-1; TRBD2 matches at 11 bases. There are 18 residues in the CDR3. Germline CDR1 MGHDK, CDR2 SYGVNS. V was pared by 3 bases and J by 4 bases, with 11 bases of the junction left unmatched. CDR3 residues: CASSEASGGRRGYNEQFF. CDR3 in DNA: TGTGCCAGCAGTGAGGCTAGCGGGGGGCGGAGGGGGTACAATGAGCAGTTCTTC.

The chain joins TRBV6-5 to TRBJ2-3, with D hard to call. Germline V gene lookup returns CDR1 MNHEY and CDR2 SVGAGI. Trimming left V 7 bases short and J 8 bases short, with 7 bases between. The length of the CDR3 is 10 residues. The CDR3 DNA reads as TGTGCCAGCAAGCGTGTTACGCAGTATTTT. It encodes CASKRVTQYF.

The chain combines TRBV7-9 with TRBJ1-1; tentatively, D is TRBD1 (5 bases). Trimming pared 1 base from V and 9 bases from J, leaving 12 bases between. CDR1 SEHNR and CDR2 FQNEAQ come from the germline V gene (reference sequence). The CDR3 spans 13 residues. The CDR3 region has the DNA TGTGCCAGCAGCTTAGAAGAGGGGACTAAAGCTTTCTTT. Translated: CASSLEEGTKAFF.

Points on this clone: Sequence at one end of the junction differs from germline and may be a read error. The J gene is TRBJ2-5, the V gene TRBV7-7, with 9 bases lining up with TRBD1. This CDR3 region has 15 residues. Looked up from germline, CDR1 is SSHAT and CDR2 is FNYEAQ (reference sequence). The DNA for the CDR3 is TGTGCTAGCAGCCCAACCGGGACAGGGCAAGAGACCCAGTACTTC. Amino acids: CASSPTGTGQETQYF.

There are many counts of this clone. This rearrangement joins TRBV7-9 to TRBJ2-5; possibly TRBD1 for D (7 bases). CDR3 length: 13 residues. CDR1 is SEHNR, CDR2 FQNEAQ, per germline (reference sequence). The germline V and J ends were trimmed by 3 bases and 4 bases, with 9 bases remaining between them. CDR3 sequence reads: CASSFQGGETQYF. The CDR3 DNA sequence: TGTGCCAGCAGCTTTCAGGGGGGAGAGACCCAGTACTTC.

The rearrangement uses TRBV2 and TRBJ2-5, with 8 bases lining up with TRBD1. CDR1 is SNHLY, CDR2 FYNNEI, per germline. This CDR3 is 14 amino acids long. Losses at the gene ends were 3 bases for V and 4 bases for J; bases not matched to a gene: 4. CDR3 coding DNA: TGTGCCAGCAGTGAGCAGGGGGCCTTAGAGACCCAGTACTTC. Amino acid sequence: CASSEQGALETQYF.

This clone came up a few times. V and J are TRBV7-2 and TRBJ2-4; D may be TRBD2 (5 bases). Germline CDR1 is SGHTA and CDR2 is FQGNSA. The V gene lost 5 bases and the J gene lost 1 base, with 18 bases spanning the gap. CDR3 size: 17 residues. The CDR3 DNA follows: TGTGCCAGCAGCCCGACGGGGAGCTCGTTGGCCAAAAACATTCAGTACTTC. Protein sequence: CASSPTGSSLAKNIQYF.

CDR3 DNA: TGTGCCAGTAGTATCTCCCCGACAGGGGGAAATAATTCACCCCTCCACTTT. Protein: CASSISPTGGNNSPLHF. The chain uses TRBV19 and TRBJ1-6; 9 positions agree with TRBD1. Trimming took 3 bases from V and 5 from J; bases not matched to a gene: 8. CDR1 and CDR2 from the germline V gene are LNHDA and SQIVND (reference sequence). The CDR3 spans 17 residues.